A single sample is the source of the 7 T cell receptor beta chains below, sequenced in a study of identical twins. One entry per CDR3 protein results from TCRdb running MiXCR on the 5' RACE reads. The sample comprises about 530,000 distinct CDR3 sequences, 13% to 15% of which are singletons, and more than 0.4% rests with the top ten. Another study also made use of these data, one on yellow fever vaccine responses in identical twins.

The sequenced sample consisted of CD4+ T cells sorted from blood. These receptors were collected from a woman in her late teens or twenties in good health.

V gene TRBV5-1 combines with J gene TRBJ2-7; 8 nucleotides align to TRBD2. After removal of 4 bases from V and 6 bases from J, the junction contained 12 bases not matched to a gene. The CDR3 is 15 amino acids. CDR1 is SGHRS, CDR2 YFSETQ, per germline. This chain's CDR3 is CASSPSGSGFFEQYF. The CDR3 bases are TGCGCCAGCAGCCCGAGCGGGAGTGGATTCTTCGAGCAGTACTTC. Looking up the rest from reference TRBV5-1 and TRBJ2-7 gives the full variable domain: KAGVTQTPRYLIKTRGQQVTLSCSPISGHRSVSWYQQTPGQGLQFLFEYFSETQRNKGNFPGRFSGRQFSNSRSEMNVSTLELGDSALYLCASSPSGSGFFEQYFGPGTRLTVT.

This chain links TRBV5-1 with TRBJ1-1; D possibly corresponds to TRBD1 (6 bases). Germline V gives CDR1 SGHRS, CDR2 YFSETQ. The CDR3 length is 15 residues. Trimming pared 2 bases from V and 0 bases from J, leaving 11 bases between. CDR3 DNA: TGCGCCAGCAGCTTTGGGACAATCATGAACACTGAAGCTTTCTTT. It codes for CASSFGTIMNTEAFF.

This clonotype was seen only a few times. This chain connects TRBV2 to TRBJ2-3; D is unclear. Germline V gene sequence: CDR1 SNHLY, CDR2 FYNNEI. Trimming shortened V by 4 bases and J by 4 bases, and 9 bases separated the two germline ends. CDR3 length: 13 amino acids. As DNA, the CDR3 is TGTGCCAGCAGTGGGGAAAGGCCAGATACGCAGTATTTT. Translation gives CASSGERPDTQYF.

J is TRBJ2-5 and V is TRBV5-1; 7 nucleotides agree with TRBD2. CDR1 SGHRS and CDR2 YFSETQ come from the germline V gene. V lost 5 bases and J lost 7; bases outside the gene matches: 5. The CDR3 loop spans 12 amino acids. CDR3: CASSGGDATQYF. CDR3 coding DNA: TGCGCCAGCAGTGGGGGGGATGCGACCCAGTACTTC.

The table lists this clonotype with many counts. The chain employs TRBV20-1 and TRBJ1-4; D possibly corresponds to TRBD1 (6 bases). V was shortened by 5 bases and J by 5 bases, with 12 bases between the two germline ends. The CDR3 sequence is 13 residues long. The germline V gene encodes CDR1 DFQATT and CDR2 SNEGSKA (reference sequence). The CDR3 is CSASGTPNEKLFF. CDR3 sequence (DNA): TGCAGTGCTTCCGGGACACCGAATGAAAAACTGTTTTTT.

The chain uses TRBV5-1 and TRBJ2-1; unclear D gene. Germline CDR1 is SGHRS and CDR2 is YFSETQ. Trimming stripped 7 bases from V and 9 bases from J, with 17 bases between. The CDR3 consists of 13 residues. As DNA, the CDR3 is TGCGCCAGCGGCGAGATAGGCGGCGTTGAGCAGTTCTTC. Translated: CASGEIGGVEQFF. Combining the CDR3 with reference TRBV5-1 and TRBJ2-1 gives the whole variable domain KAGVTQTPRYLIKTRGQQVTLSCSPISGHRSVSWYQQTPGQGLQFLFEYFSETQRNKGNFPGRFSGRQFSNSRSEMNVSTLELGDSALYLCASGEIGGVEQFFGPGTRLTVL.

The CDR3: CASSLGVRVNTEAFF. In DNA form, the CDR3 reads TGCGCCAGCAGCTTGGGGGTCAGGGTGAACACTGAAGCTTTCTTT. The V call is TRBV5-1, the J call TRBJ1-1; the D gene is possibly TRBD1 (5 bases). Germline V gene sequence: CDR1 SGHRS, CDR2 YFSETQ. The CDR3 loop spans 15 amino acids. V lost 0 bases and J 0 bases, leaving 9 bases between the germline ends.